This T cell receptor beta chain was observed in a study of cytomegalovirus exposure and HLA in healthy donors (dated by TCRdb to the late 2010s). About the investigation overall: In an earlier analysis of approximately 500 of the donors, around 290 Gb of sequence data and about 110 million unique TCR beta sequences from about 179 million T cells were reported. Approximately 310 gigabases of sequencing data and around 90 million unique TCR sequences made up an early release that covered some 640 HLA-typed donors. Among the roughly 370 genotyped donors, around 81% belonged to the genetic ancestry cluster associated with self-reported Caucasian donors. The study aimed to test whether cataloging public T cell receptors could reveal signatures of past pathogen exposure. The study used immunosequencing to profile the T cell repertoires of approximately 640 subjects and linked those repertoires to cytomegalovirus serostatus. Along with the roughly 670-subject first cohort, a separate validation cohort of roughly 110 different subjects was used. The study combined high-throughput TCR immunosequencing, statistical association of individual TCRs with disease status, and machine learning to predict cytomegalovirus infection status. In a later analysis, previously published TCR beta repertoires from several hundred donors were re-analyzed and high-resolution HLA genotyping was added so that TCR occurrence patterns could be studied. Rather than using new phenotypic data, the later analysis identified candidate immune exposures from TCR beta sequences and from how often those sequences occurred across donors. In an earlier analysis of more than 550 of the donors, high-throughput TCR beta sequencing was used to judge whether each TCR beta V gene segment behaved as functional or pseudogenic. Donor age, sex, ethnicity and CMV serostatus were collected together with the repertoire data. Genome-wide SNP genotypes for about 65% of the 666 donors were used in a later genetic analysis, which treated that subset as a discovery cohort. Every repertoire in the discovery cohort had been generated on one and the same sequencing platform. HLA typing included class I and class II loci at four-digit resolution. Typing coverage differed by locus: A, B, C, DRB1 and DQB1 were typed in roughly 629-630 donors, DQA1 in approximately 520, DPA1 in 600 to 610, and DPB1 in roughly 470. Roughly 5 DR-DQ haplotypes were treated as single units for association and clustering because of strong linkage in the cohort. Across 300 to 400 genotyped donors of the cohort, an average of about 240,000 unique TCR beta nucleotide sequences per donor were sequenced, and roughly 20% of those sequences were non-productive. What the study reported, not specific to this receptor: In an earlier analysis of a few hundred of the donors, most TCR beta V segments were observed in productive rearrangements about 87% or about 30% of the time, broadly matching IMGT annotations. Specific HLA alleles were associated with some 15,000 TCR beta sequences at a false discovery rate of 0.05 in a later analysis. Because HLA typing was unavailable for some donors at each locus, only the typed subset was used in association tests. The study listed 150 to 200 TCR beta chains as associated with cytomegalovirus. The authors suggested that the approach could potentially be extended to other disease states and immunological phenotypes. A further reported finding was that TCR beta sequences accurately predicted the HLA-A and HLA-B alleles for most subjects in the first cohort. Linkage disequilibrium might explain the correlated functional status among segregating V segments, but an unknown experimental factor could not be excluded. A later analysis found that most CMV-associated TCR beta chains appeared HLA-restricted, with HLA associations seemingly driven largely by CMV exposure. A later analysis found that TCR association rates varied across HLA loci, with DRB1 alleles showing the most associated TCRs and HLA-C alleles the fewest. A group of highly shared sequence variants was considered likely to be a technical artifact of the sequencing pipeline. In a later genetic analysis, a missense DCLRE1C variant was associated with V-gene and J-gene trimming of TCR beta chains, and the association was replicated in an independent cohort. The classifier was reported to diagnose cytomegalovirus status with high specificity and sensitivity in both the original cohort and the validation cohort. When HLA alleles, especially DR and DQ, strongly co-occurred, attributing TCR associations to individual alleles was difficult. In a later analysis, several top co-occurrence clusters were reported to appear linked to parvovirus B19, influenza, CMV and Epstein-Barr virus. Across donors, most TCR sequences were observed very rarely, whereas some public TCRs were present in many individuals. Presence/absence analyses assumed roughly uniform sequencing depth across donors, an assumption that may not hold. The 87-base-pair reads could not distinguish some IMGT-functional V segments, including TRBV6-2 and TRBV6-3, so those segments were excluded. A later analysis found that HLA-associated TCR beta chains were more clonally expanded and had lower generation probabilities than equally common non-associated chains. According to a later genetic analysis, donors in an Asian-associated ancestry cluster had fewer N-insertions in productive TCRs than the approximately 710-donor mean. Because counts were too low, about 15 rarely observed V segments, including chromosome 9 orphons, were left out of the earlier analysis of 587 of the donors. The cohort was sequenced for TCR beta chains only, and without alpha or paired-chain data the features that could be detected were limited. In vitro tests confirmed that three of the cytomegalovirus-associated TCR beta chains recognize cytomegalovirus antigens. CMV serostatus was the only immune exposure information available for the cohort.

CDR1 and CDR2, looked up from the germline V gene (reference sequence), are WNHNN and SYGVQD. Including the terminal cysteine and phenylalanine, the CDR3 comprises 13 residues. Only the CDR3 DNA stays, 39 bases, in frame from base 1. V and J lose 3 bases and 3 bases, and a span of 8 bases separates them. About this clone itself: It lacks a known antigen. Per-base quality was not reported, and no clone a single base away is much larger than it.

The cohort comprised 670 or so healthy bone marrow donors. Cohort members were all nominally healthy when sampled, although unrecorded immune exposures were likely present. The donor was CMV seronegative and was included in the group of 352 seronegative cohort members. Every donor gave a peripheral blood sample, and the peripheral blood mononuclear cells from that sample were used for TCR beta sequencing. Genomic DNA was extracted from the blood cell samples with the Qiagen DNeasy Blood Extraction Kit. Libraries were built with the immunoSEQ multiplex PCR assay. For the multiplex PCR, a mixture combining 60 forward primers for TCR Vbeta segments and 13 reverse primers for TCR Jbeta segments was used. A multiplex PCR assay on genomic DNA amplified the CDR3 region of rearranged TCR beta genes. The amplified TCR beta libraries were sequenced on the Illumina HiSeq System as 87-base-pair reads. Concerning the study's data processing: Across the 700 or so repertoires, a later analysis counted 78 million or so unique TCR beta chains, approximately 10 million of which were shared by at least two donors. A nearest-neighbor algorithm error-corrected the raw reads and collapsed the reads into unique sequences, merging closely related sequences to remove PCR and sequencing errors. Alignment of CDR3 sequences to IMGT reference sequences was used to assign V, D and J gene segments. For a sequence to be retained, at least a six-nucleotide match to both a V gene segment and a J gene segment was required. A rearrangement counted as productive if the CDR3 had no stop codons and remained in frame with V and J, and every other rearrangement counted as non-productive. Following IMGT convention, CDR3 was defined as the stretch from the second conserved V-encoded cysteine to the conserved J-encoded phenylalanine. The earlier analysis of 500 to 600 of the donors excluded sequences that lacked an unambiguous match to a single V gene segment. In an earlier analysis of several hundred of the donors, a V segment was called functional when productive rearrangements were above 56.7%, and segregating when the standard deviation between donors exceeded 5%. To diagnose cytomegalovirus status from the catalog of TCR beta chain sequences, a statistical classification framework was built. In a later analysis, V and J genes were assigned by comparing TCR nucleotide sequences against IMGT/GENE-DB human TR gene sequences. Using the TCRdist pipeline, a later analysis assigned CDR3 sequences along with most-parsimonious VDJ recombination scenarios. In a later analysis, each TCR beta chain was defined by its CDR3 amino acid sequence together with its V-gene family, and reads without a unique V-gene family were excluded. To address suspected cross-contamination and a sequencing artifact, a later analysis removed a few hundred highly shared, low-generation-probability nucleotide sequences. For each public chain, a later analysis derived a clonal expansion index from normalized ranks of inferred template counts within each repertoire. In a later analysis, generation probabilities were computed using a VDJ recombination model fitted to out-of-frame rearrangements, and the results were checked against IGoR. A later analysis scored TCR-TCR, TCR-HLA and TCR-CMV co-occurrence with hypergeometric tests, applying a repertoire-size bias correction to TCR pairs. In a later analysis, false discovery rates were estimated by permuting HLA or CMV assignments 20 times. In a later analysis, co-occurring TCRs were grouped using DBSCAN, and TCRdist sequence similarity was added for clustering within HLA-allele-positive subsets. Repertoires with fewer than 30,000 or more than 120,000 public chains were left out of co-occurrence clustering, as were about 5 repertoires with anomalous nucleotide sharing. Drawn from immuneACCESS, this table holds only the in-frame rearrangements with V and J called that TCRdb kept. Clones are partly lost; checked studies trace under half to an unresolved V gene and leave the rest unexplained. V and J calls and clone size are those listed in that table; D and trimming were worked out from the DNA. For this sample there are about 90,000 clones; 79% appear just once. In total, the top ten clones hold under 3% of the sample.

The sample taken for sequencing was PBMCs. This chain is built from TRBV10-1 and TRBJ1-1; the best D guess is TRBD1, with 6 bases matching. The clonotype comes from a young man in good health and CMV-seronegative. The base sequence is TGCGCCAGCAGTGAACGGACAGACACTGAAGCTTTCTTT. Its translation reads: CASSERTDTEAFF.